Many counts were recorded for the clone carrying this T cell receptor beta chain. Time point given: sample taken at primary tumor resection. Sequencing was performed on whole RNA extracted from tumor and nontumor lung tissue, or from frozen PBMC, and the material was left unsorted. V shed 2 bases and J shed 4 bases, with 9 bases lying between them. CDR1 is SNHLY and CDR2 is FYNNEI in the germline V gene. The CDR3 length is 15 residues. This record belongs to a study of spatial heterogeneity in lung cancer. TCRdb used MiXCR to reprocess the 5' RACE reads, holding one entry per CDR3 protein. The table has 30,000 to 40,000 distinct CDR3 sequences, roughly 5% seen once.

Source: PBMCs, taken at surgery. The sequence was collected from a female donor with early-stage non-small cell lung cancer. The V gene is TRBV2, the J gene TRBJ1-6, with D uncertain. The CDR3 is CASSELPYYNSPLHF. CDR3 nucleotide sequence: TGTGCCAGCAGTGAATTGCCCTATTATAATTCACCCCTCCACTTT.